This entry concerns a single T cell receptor (beta chain). The sample originates from a study of blood T cell repertoires in COVID-19. Study-wide background: Acute and convalescent COVID-19 specimens originated in the United States, Italy and Spain. PBMCs, B-cell-depleted T cells, or T cells were the source of the cDNA or gDNA that made up the material.

TCRdb's table, derived via immunoSEQ multiplex PCR, lists solely in-frame clones and lacks some. The data contain about 310,000 clones, about nine tenths of them singletons. Trimming pared 0 bases from V and 3 bases from J, leaving 8 bases between. This CDR3 has 15 residues. Germline loops: CDR1 ENHRY, CDR2 SYGVKD. Sequenced input: peripheral blood. This receptor was taken from a man aged 50 to 59 with active or convalescent COVID-19. V gene TRBV10-3 combines with J gene TRBJ2-2; tentative D call: TRBD1 (6 bases). CDR3 DNA: TGTGCCATCAGTGAGTCAACAGGGTACACCGGGGAGCTGTTTTTT. It is translated as CAISESTGYTGELFF.